The clone carrying this TCR beta chain was observed a handful of times. The antigen is undetermined. TCRdb keeps only in-frame clones here, not all; method: immunoSEQ multiplex PCR. The sample yields around 35,000 clones, roughly 62% seen once. Prior to sequencing, the ViraFEST assay stimulated PBMC with viral peptide pools, which expanded the antigen-specific CD4+ T cells. It was after approximately 11 days of culture that CD4+ T cells were isolated. Vaccine recipients had no previous SARS-CoV-2 infection; their nucleocapsid antibodies were negative. Half-medium exchanges with IL-2 medium took place on days 3 and 7. These data are taken from a study of vaccination effects on CD4 cells after COVID-19. Regarding the study as a whole: Marked clonal contraction was seen in infection- and vaccine-induced clones late after vaccination. The study had few convalescent patients and no early post-infection timepoints.

The CDR3 runs to 14 residues. Deletions cut 7 bases from V and 2 bases from J, with 12 bases between. The germline gives CDR1 MNHNY, CDR2 SVGAGI (reference sequence). The receptor was derived from a human donor who received a COVID-19 vaccine. The sample consisted of CD4+ T cells from PBMCs cultured with HCoV-OC43 spike peptides, taken before COVID-19 vaccination. Documented subset: HCoV-OC43 spike overlapping peptide pool stimulation. The V call is TRBV6-6, the J call TRBJ2-1, with D uncertain. The CDR3 protein is CASTQEETYNEQFF. The CDR3, as DNA: TGTGCCAGCACTCAGGAAGAAACCTACAATGAGCAGTTCTTC.